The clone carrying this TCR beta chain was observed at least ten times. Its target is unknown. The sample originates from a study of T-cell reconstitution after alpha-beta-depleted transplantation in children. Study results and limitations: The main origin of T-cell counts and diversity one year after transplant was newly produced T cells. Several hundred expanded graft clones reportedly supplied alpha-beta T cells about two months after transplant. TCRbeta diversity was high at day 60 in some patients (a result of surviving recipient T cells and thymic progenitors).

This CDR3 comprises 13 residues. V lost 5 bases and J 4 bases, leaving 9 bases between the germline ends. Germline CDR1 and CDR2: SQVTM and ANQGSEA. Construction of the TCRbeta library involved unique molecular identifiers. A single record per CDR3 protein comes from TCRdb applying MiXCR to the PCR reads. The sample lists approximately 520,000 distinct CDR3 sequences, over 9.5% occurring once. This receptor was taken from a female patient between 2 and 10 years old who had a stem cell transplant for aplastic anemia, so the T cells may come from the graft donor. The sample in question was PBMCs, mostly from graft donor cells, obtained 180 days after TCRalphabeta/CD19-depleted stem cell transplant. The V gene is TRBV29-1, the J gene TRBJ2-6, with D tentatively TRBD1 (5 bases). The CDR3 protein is CSVSRAGANVLTF. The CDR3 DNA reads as TGCAGCGTTTCCAGGGCCGGGGCCAACGTCCTGACTTTC.